The sequence of this T cell receptor beta chain was determined in a study of cytomegalovirus exposure and HLA in healthy donors. The V segment lost 5 bases and the J segment 6 bases; nucleotides outside the gene matches: 6. The CDR3 totals 13 residues. From germline, CDR1 is SGHTA and CDR2 FQGNSA. This PCR relied on a set of 60 Vbeta primers and 13 Jbeta primers. Clones were sequenced by immunoSEQ multiplex PCR, and TCRdb holds only the in-frame ones, with some missing. The data hold roughly 160,000 clones, with over 70% observed a single time. The receptor was isolated from a woman aged 50 to 60 in good health and CMV-seropositive. The chain links TRBV7-2 to TRBJ1-1, with 7 bases lining up with TRBD1. The sequenced sample was PBMCs. The CDR3 DNA reads TGTGCCAGCAGCCCGGACAGGAGGTCTGAAGCTTTCTTT. Protein: CASSPDRRSEAFF.